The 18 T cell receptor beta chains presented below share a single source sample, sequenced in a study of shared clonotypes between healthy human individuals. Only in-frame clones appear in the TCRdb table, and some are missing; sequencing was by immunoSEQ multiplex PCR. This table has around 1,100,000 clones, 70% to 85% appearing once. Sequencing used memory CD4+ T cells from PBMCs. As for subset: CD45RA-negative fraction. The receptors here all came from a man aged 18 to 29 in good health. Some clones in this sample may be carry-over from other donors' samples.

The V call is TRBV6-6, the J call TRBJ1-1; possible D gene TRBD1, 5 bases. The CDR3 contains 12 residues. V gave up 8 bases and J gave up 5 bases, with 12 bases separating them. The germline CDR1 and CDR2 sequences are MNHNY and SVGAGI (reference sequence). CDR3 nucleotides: TGTGCCAGCGCGGGCGGGGGGACTGAAGCTTTCTTT. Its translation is CASAGGGTEAFF.

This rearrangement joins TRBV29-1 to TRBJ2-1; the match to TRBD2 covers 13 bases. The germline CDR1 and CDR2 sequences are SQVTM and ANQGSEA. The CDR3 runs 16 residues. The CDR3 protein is CSLGLAGAALYNEQFF. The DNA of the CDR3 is TGCAGTTTAGGACTAGCGGGAGCGGCTTTGTACAATGAGCAGTTCTTC.

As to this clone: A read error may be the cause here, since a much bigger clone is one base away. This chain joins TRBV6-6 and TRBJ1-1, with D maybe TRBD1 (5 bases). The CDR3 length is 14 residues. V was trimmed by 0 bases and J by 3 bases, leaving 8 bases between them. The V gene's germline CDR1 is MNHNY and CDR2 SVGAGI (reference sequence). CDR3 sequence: CASSYSWGDTEAFF. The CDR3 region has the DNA TGTGCCAGCAGTTACTCGTGGGGGGACACTGAAGCTTTCTTT.

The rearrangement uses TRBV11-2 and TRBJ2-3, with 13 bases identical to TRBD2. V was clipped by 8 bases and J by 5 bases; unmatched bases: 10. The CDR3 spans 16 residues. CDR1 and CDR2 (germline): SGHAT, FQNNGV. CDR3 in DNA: TGTGCCAGCGCTACGGGACTAGCGGGATGGGGAGATACGCAGTATTTT. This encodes CASATGLAGWGDTQYF.

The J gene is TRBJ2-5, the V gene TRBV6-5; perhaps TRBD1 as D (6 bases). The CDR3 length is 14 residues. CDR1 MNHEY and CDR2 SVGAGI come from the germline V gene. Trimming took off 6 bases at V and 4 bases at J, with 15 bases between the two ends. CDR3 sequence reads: CASRADRPRETQYF. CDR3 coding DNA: TGTGCCAGCAGGGCCGACAGGCCGCGAGAGACCCAGTACTTC.

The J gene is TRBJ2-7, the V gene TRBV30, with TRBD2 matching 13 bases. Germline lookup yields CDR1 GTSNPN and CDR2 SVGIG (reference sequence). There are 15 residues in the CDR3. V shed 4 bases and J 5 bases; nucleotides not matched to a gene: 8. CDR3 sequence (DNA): TGTGCCTGGACCAGTGGACTAGCGGGAGAGGACGAGCAGTACTTC. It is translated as CAWTSGLAGEDEQYF.

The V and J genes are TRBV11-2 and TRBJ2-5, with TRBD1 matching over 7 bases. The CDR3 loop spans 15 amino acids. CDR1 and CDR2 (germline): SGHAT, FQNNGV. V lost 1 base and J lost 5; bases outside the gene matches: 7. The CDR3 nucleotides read TGTGCCAGCAGCTTAGTCAGGGGGAGAGAGGAGACCCAGTACTTC. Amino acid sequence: CASSLVRGREETQYF.

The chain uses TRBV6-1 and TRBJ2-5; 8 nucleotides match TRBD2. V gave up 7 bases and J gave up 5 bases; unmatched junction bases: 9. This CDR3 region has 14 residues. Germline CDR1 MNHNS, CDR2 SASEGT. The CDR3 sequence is CASNQRERGETQYF. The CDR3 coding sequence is TGTGCCAGCAATCAGCGGGAGAGGGGGGAGACCCAGTACTTC.

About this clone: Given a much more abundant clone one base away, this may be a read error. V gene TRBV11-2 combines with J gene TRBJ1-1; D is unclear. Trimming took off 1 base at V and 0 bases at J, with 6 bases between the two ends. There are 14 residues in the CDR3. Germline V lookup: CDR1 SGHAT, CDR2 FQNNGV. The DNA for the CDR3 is TGTGCCAGCAGCTTAGGGATCTTGAACACTGAAGCTTTCTTT. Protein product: CASSLGILNTEAFF.

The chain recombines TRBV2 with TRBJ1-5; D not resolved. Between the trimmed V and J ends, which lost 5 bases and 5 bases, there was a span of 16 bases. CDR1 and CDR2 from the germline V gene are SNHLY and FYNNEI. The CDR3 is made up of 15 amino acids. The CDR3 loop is CASSNDANTYQPQHF. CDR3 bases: TGTGCCAGCAGTAACGACGCTAATACGTATCAGCCCCAGCATTTT. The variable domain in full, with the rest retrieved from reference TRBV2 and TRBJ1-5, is EPEVTQTPSHQVTQMGQEVILRCVPISNHLYFYWYRQILGQKVEFLVSFYNNEISEKSEIFDDQFSVERPDGSNFTLKIRSTKLEDSAMYFCASSNDANTYQPQHFGDGTRLSIL.

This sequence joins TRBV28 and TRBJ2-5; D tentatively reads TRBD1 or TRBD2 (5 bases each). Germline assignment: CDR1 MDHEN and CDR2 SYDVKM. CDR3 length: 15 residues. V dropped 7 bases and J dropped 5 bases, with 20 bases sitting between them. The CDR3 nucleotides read TGTGCCAGCACGACCCCAGAGGGGCCAGCTGAGACCCAGTACTTC. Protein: CASTTPEGPAETQYF. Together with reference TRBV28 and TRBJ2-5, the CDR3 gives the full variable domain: DVKVTQSSRYLVKRTGEKVFLECVQDMDHENMFWYRQDPGLGLRLIYFSYDVKMKEKGDIPEGYSVSREKKERFSLILESASTNQTSMYLCASTTPEGPAETQYFGPGTRLLVL.

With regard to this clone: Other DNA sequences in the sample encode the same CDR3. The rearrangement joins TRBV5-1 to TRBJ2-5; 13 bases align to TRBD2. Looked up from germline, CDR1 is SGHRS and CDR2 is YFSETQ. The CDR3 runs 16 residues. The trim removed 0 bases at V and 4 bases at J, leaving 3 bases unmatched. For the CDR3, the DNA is TGCGCCAGCAGCTTGGGACTAGCGGGAGGAGGAGAGACCCAGTACTTC. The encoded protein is CASSLGLAGGGETQYF. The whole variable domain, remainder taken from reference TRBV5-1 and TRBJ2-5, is KAGVTQTPRYLIKTRGQQVTLSCSPISGHRSVSWYQQTPGQGLQFLFEYFSETQRNKGNFPGRFSGRQFSNSRSEMNVSTLELGDSALYLCASSLGLAGGGETQYFGPGTRLLVL.

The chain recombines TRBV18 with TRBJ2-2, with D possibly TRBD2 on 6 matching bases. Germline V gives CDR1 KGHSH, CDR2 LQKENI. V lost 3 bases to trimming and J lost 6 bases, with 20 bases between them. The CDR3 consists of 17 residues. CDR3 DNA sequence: TGTGCCAGCTCACCCCGCCGGGAGACGGGGCTGGCCGGGGAGCTGTTTTTT. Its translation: CASSPRRETGLAGELFF.

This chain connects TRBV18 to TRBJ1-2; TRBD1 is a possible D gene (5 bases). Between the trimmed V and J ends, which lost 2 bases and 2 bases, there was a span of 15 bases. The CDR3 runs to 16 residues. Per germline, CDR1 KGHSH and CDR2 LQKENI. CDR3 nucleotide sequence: TGTGCCAGCTCACCATTCAGACTGCCAGGGAACTATGGCTACACCTTC. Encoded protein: CASSPFRLPGNYGYTF.

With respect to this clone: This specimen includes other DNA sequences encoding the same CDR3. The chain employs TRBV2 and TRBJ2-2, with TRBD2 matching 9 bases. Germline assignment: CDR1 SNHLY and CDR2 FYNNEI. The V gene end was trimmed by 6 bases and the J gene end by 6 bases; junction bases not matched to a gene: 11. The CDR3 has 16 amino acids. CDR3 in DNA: TGTGCCAGCAGCGGCGGGACTAGCATAGTGGCCGGGGAGCTGTTTTTT. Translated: CASSGGTSIVAGELFF.

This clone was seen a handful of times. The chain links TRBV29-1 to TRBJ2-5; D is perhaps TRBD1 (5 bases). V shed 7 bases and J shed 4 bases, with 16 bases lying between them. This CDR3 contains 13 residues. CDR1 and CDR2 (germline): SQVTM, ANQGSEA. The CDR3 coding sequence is TGCAGCGGTGGATTGCAGGGCGGAGAGACCCAGTACTTC. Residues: CSGGLQGGETQYF.

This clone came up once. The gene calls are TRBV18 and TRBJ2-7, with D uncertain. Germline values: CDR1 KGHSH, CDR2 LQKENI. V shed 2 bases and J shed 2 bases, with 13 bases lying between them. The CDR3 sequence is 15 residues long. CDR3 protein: CASSPSIPQAYEQYF. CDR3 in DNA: TGTGCCAGCTCACCATCTATCCCCCAGGCCTACGAGCAGTACTTC. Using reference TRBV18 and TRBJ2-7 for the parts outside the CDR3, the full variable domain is NAGVMQNPRHLVRRRGQEARLRCSPMKGHSHVYWYRQLPEEGLKFMVYLQKENIIDESGMPKERFSAEFPKEGPSILRIQQVVRGDSAAYFCASSPSIPQAYEQYFGPGTRLTVT.

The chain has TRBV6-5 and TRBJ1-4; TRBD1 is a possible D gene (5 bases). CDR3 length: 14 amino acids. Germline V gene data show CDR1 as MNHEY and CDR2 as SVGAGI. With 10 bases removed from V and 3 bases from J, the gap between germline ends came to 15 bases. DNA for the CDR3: TGTGCCACCTCCCCAGGGAGGCCTAATGAAAAACTGTTTTTT. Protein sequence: CATSPGRPNEKLFF.